The 12 T cell receptor beta chains below were found in one sample sequenced in a study of T cell responses to AZD1222 COVID-19 vaccine. Assay used: immunoSEQ multiplex PCR; TCRdb lists only in-frame clones, some missing. The table has more than 100,000 clones, roughly nine tenths seen once. The sequencing here drew on peripheral blood, taken on day 0 of AZD1222 vaccination. These receptors originate from an adult in good health.

The rearrangement links TRBV4-2 to TRBJ2-1, with TRBD1 identical over 7 bases. Germline CDR1 reads LGHNA; CDR2 reads YNFKEQ. This CDR3 contains 18 residues. Trimming cost V 4 bases and J 3 bases; bases outside gene matches: 15. The CDR3 sequence: CASSLEGGRQGLYNEQFF. The CDR3 coding sequence is TGTGCCAGCAGCCTCGAAGGAGGCAGACAGGGTCTCTACAATGAGCAGTTCTTC.

The V and J genes are TRBV4-1 and TRBJ2-1; possible D gene TRBD2, 6 bases. Germline CDR1 and CDR2: MGHRA and YSYEKL. The V gene lost 0 bases and the J gene lost 0 bases, with 9 bases spanning the gap. This CDR3 is 16 amino acids long. The chain's CDR3 is CASSQDWGDSYNEQFF. DNA for the CDR3: TGCGCCAGCAGCCAAGACTGGGGGGACTCCTACAATGAGCAGTTCTTC.

The CDR3 here is CASSPDIGGGATDTQYF. CDR3 nucleotide sequence: TGTGCCAGCTCACCCGACATTGGCGGGGGCGCAACAGATACGCAGTATTTT. This rearrangement joins TRBV18 to TRBJ2-3, with TRBD2 as a possible D gene (7 bases). The V and J ends lost 3 bases and 3 bases respectively, with 19 bases between them. Looked up from germline, CDR1 is KGHSH and CDR2 is LQKENI. The CDR3 has 17 amino acids.

The chain combines TRBV12-3 or TRBV12-4 with TRBJ1-6; no clear D gene. Trimming pared 5 bases from V and 7 bases from J, leaving 6 bases between. This CDR3 is built from 12 residues. The CDR3 nucleotides are TGTGCCAGCAGTACCCAGAATTCACCCCTCCACTTT. It is translated as CASSTQNSPLHF.

The chain employs TRBV5-1 and TRBJ2-3, with TRBD1 matching over 9 bases. Per germline, CDR1 SGHRS and CDR2 YFSETQ. The CDR3 has 15 amino acids. V shed 4 bases and J 1 base; nucleotides not matched to a gene: 4. CDR3 coding DNA: TGCGCCAGCAGCATGGGACAGGGAGGCACAGATACGCAGTATTTT. It yields the protein CASSMGQGGTDTQYF.

CDR3 amino acids: CASSSESYNEQFF. CDR3 DNA sequence: TGTGCCAGCAGTTCGGAGTCCTACAATGAGCAGTTCTTC. This chain connects TRBV6-6 to TRBJ2-1; D is unclear. With 4 bases removed from V and 1 base from J, the gap between germline ends came to 5 bases. The CDR3 extends over 13 amino acids. The germline V gene has CDR1 MNHNY and CDR2 SVGAGI (reference sequence).

The V call is TRBV7-2, the J call TRBJ1-2; tentative D call: TRBD1 (6 bases). Trimming took off 5 bases at V and 4 bases at J, with 14 bases between the two ends. There are 14 residues in the CDR3. From germline, CDR1 is SGHTA and CDR2 FQGNSA. The CDR3 protein is CASSPILGAYGYTF. The DNA of the CDR3 is TGTGCCAGCAGCCCCATTCTGGGGGCCTATGGCTACACCTTC. Filled out from reference TRBV7-2 and TRBJ1-2, the complete variable domain reads GAGVSQSPSNKVTEKGKDVELRCDPISGHTALYWYRQSLGQGLEFLIYFQGNSAPDKSGLPSDRFSAERTGGSVSTLTIQRTQQEDSAVYLCASSPILGAYGYTFGSGTRLTVV.

The V gene is TRBV5-1, the J gene TRBJ2-7, with 8 positions matching TRBD1. Germline V lookup: CDR1 SGHRS, CDR2 YFSETQ. CDR3 length equals 15 residues. V dropped 4 bases and J dropped 3; count of bases not matched to a gene: 9. This chain's CDR3 is CASSPAPGQDYEQYF. The CDR3 DNA follows: TGCGCCAGCAGCCCCGCCCCGGGACAGGACTACGAGCAGTACTTC.

This sequence joins TRBV5-1 and TRBJ2-1, with 7 bases that match TRBD1. V shed 3 bases, J shed 5 bases, and the junction held 5 bases outside the gene matches. The CDR3 has 14 residues. Germline V gene data show CDR1 as SGHRS and CDR2 as YFSETQ. The CDR3 nucleotides are TGCGCCAGCAGCTCACAGGGGTACCACAATGAGCAGTTCTTC. Translating gives CASSSQGYHNEQFF.

The chain recombines TRBV7-9 with TRBJ2-1, with D unresolved. The CDR3 spans 13 residues. CDR1 and CDR2 from the germline V gene are SEHNR and FQNEAQ (reference sequence). The DNA for the CDR3 is TGTGTACTTCCGGGTAGCCACTACAATGAGCAGTTCTTC. The encoded protein is CVLPGSHYNEQFF. The full variable domain, completed using reference TRBV7-9 and TRBJ2-1, is DTGVSQNPRHKITKRGQNVTFRCDPISEHNRLYWYRQTLGQGPEFLTYFQNEAQLEKSRLLSDRFSAERPKGSFSTLEIQRTEQGDSAMYLCVLPGSHYNEQFFGPGTRLTVL.

The gene calls are TRBV11-2 and TRBJ2-1; 12 bases align to TRBD2. After removal of 5 bases from V and 9 bases from J, the junction contained 14 bases not matched to a gene. The CDR3 sequence is 17 residues long. Looked up from germline, CDR1 is SGHAT and CDR2 is FQNNGV. The chain's CDR3 is CASSPAAPSGRAIEQFF. The CDR3 DNA reads TGTGCCAGCAGCCCCGCGGCCCCTAGCGGGAGGGCCATTGAGCAGTTCTTC.

The V gene is TRBV11-2, the J gene TRBJ2-1, with 9 bases fitting TRBD1. This CDR3 is built from 15 residues. J was trimmed by 5 bases and V by 6 bases; bases with no gene match: 8. Germline V lookup: CDR1 SGHAT, CDR2 FQNNGV. This CDR3 is CASSRGRDRDNEQFF. The CDR3 coding sequence is TGTGCCAGCAGTCGAGGGCGGGACAGGGACAATGAGCAGTTCTTC.